A single sample is the source of the 32 T cell receptor beta chains below, sequenced in a study of cytomegalovirus exposure and HLA in healthy donors. PCR was performed using 60 Vbeta and 13 Jbeta primers. Repertoires were generated with immunoSEQ multiplex PCR, while TCRdb's copy carries only in-frame clones and drops some. The profile shows about 81,000 clones, more than 60% of them singletons. Sequenced input: PBMCs. The receptors were sampled from a man aged 50 or older in good health and CMV-seropositive.

The chain employs TRBV4-1 and TRBJ2-5, with 8 bases that match TRBD1. The V gene end was trimmed by 0 bases and the J gene end by 10 bases; junction bases not matched to a gene: 13. The CDR3 covers 16 residues. Per the germline V gene, CDR1 is MGHRA and CDR2 is YSYEKL. As DNA, the CDR3 is TGCGCCAGCAGCCAAGACCGGGACAGGTCTTGGAAGGACCAGTACTTC. This gives the protein CASSQDRDRSWKDQYF.

V usage is TRBV6-4 and J usage is TRBJ2-2; 7 nucleotides agree with TRBD2. CDR3 length: 13 amino acids. V was clipped by 8 bases and J by 5 bases; unmatched bases: 5. Germline assignment: CDR1 MRHNA and CDR2 SNTAGT. The CDR3 DNA reads as TGTGCCAGCTCGACGGGGGGTACCGGGGAGCTGTTTTTT. It specifies CASSTGGTGELFF.

This chain joins TRBV5-6 and TRBJ1-2; tentative D call: TRBD1 (5 bases). CDR3 size: 13 residues. V lost 4 bases, J lost 6 bases, and 13 bases lay in between. Per germline, CDR1 SGHDT and CDR2 YYEEEE. CDR3: CASSLGHLNGYTF. CDR3 coding DNA: TGTGCCAGCAGCCTAGGACATCTGAATGGCTACACCTTC.

The J gene is TRBJ1-1, the V gene TRBV5-8; 10 nucleotides line up with TRBD1. The V gene end was trimmed by 3 bases and the J gene end by 5 bases; junction bases not matched to a gene: 10. Germline V gene sequence: CDR1 SGHTS, CDR2 YDEGEE. The CDR3 sequence is 16 residues long. The CDR3 protein is CASSSRWGTGETEAFF. The CDR3 DNA reads TGTGCCAGCAGCTCACGTTGGGGGACAGGGGAGACTGAAGCTTTCTTT. The full variable domain, its missing parts supplied by reference TRBV5-8 and TRBJ1-1, is EAGVTQSPTHLIKTRGQQATLRCSPISGHTSVYWYQQALGLGLQFLLWYDEGEERNRGNFPPRFSGRQFPNYSSELNVNALELEDSALYLCASSSRWGTGETEAFFGQGTRLTVV.

The rearrangement uses TRBV21-1 and TRBJ1-2; TRBD1, the D gene given by the table, was not confirmed from the DNA. TRBV21-1 is described as a pseudogene. The CDR3 length is 16 residues. The CDR3 spells CASSSQPAGVNYGYTF. CDR3 nucleotides: TGTGCCAGCAGCTCCCAACCGGCAGGGGTAAACTATGGCTACACCTTC.

The chain carries TRBV5-1 and TRBJ1-1; 8 positions agree with TRBD1. The ends lost 5 bases at V and 6 bases at J; junction bases unmatched: 9. Germline CDR1 is SGHRS and CDR2 is YFSETQ. This CDR3 contains 14 residues. CDR3 protein: CASSSSRGLSEAFF. DNA of the CDR3: TGCGCCAGCAGTAGTAGCAGGGGGCTTTCTGAAGCTTTCTTT.

The chain couples TRBV10-2 to TRBJ1-6, with D maybe TRBD1 (6 bases). The germline CDR1 and CDR2 sequences are WSHSY and SAAADI. The germline V and J ends were trimmed by 3 bases and 6 bases, with 18 bases remaining between them. The CDR3 loop spans 17 amino acids. CDR3 region: CASSDLWPGAFNSPLHF. The CDR3, as DNA: TGCGCCAGCAGTGACCTTTGGCCAGGGGCCTTTAATTCACCCCTCCACTTT.

The V call is TRBV5-1, the J call TRBJ2-7, with 9 nucleotides matching TRBD2. This CDR3 comprises 18 residues. Germline values: CDR1 SGHRS, CDR2 YFSETQ. Losses at the gene ends were 4 bases for V and 2 bases for J; bases not matched to a gene: 16. CDR3 nucleotide sequence: TGCGCCAGCAGCCACGAGGCTAGCGGGATAGCTTCAACCTACGAGCAGTACTTC. Residues: CASSHEASGIASTYEQYF.

This chain joins TRBV30 and TRBJ1-6; a weak D match, TRBD1 (6 bases). The germline CDR1 and CDR2 sequences are GTSNPN and SVGIG (reference sequence). The CDR3 contains 17 residues. V dropped 0 bases and J dropped 6 bases, with 18 bases sitting between them. The CDR3 coding sequence is TGTGCCTGGAGTGTACAGGGACGGATTAGACCTAATTCACCCCTCCACTTT. Protein sequence: CAWSVQGRIRPNSPLHF.

CDR3 bases: TGTGCCAGCAGCTACGGGAAACAAGAGACCCAGTACTTC. Protein product: CASSYGKQETQYF. The chain links TRBV7-8 to TRBJ2-5; perhaps TRBD2 as D (5 bases). The CDR3 loop spans 13 amino acids. V lost 4 bases and J lost 2, with 8 bases in between. Germline-derived CDR1 and CDR2 are SGHVS and FQNEAQ.

The chain couples TRBV9 to TRBJ1-1; D is possibly TRBD1 (5 bases). The CDR3 is 14 residues long. Germline V gene lookup returns CDR1 SGDLS and CDR2 YYNGEE. The germline V and J ends were trimmed by 0 bases and 1 base, with 7 bases remaining between them. CDR3 in DNA: TGTGCCAGCAGCGTAGATCAGGGGAACACTGAAGCTTTCTTT. The encoded protein is CASSVDQGNTEAFF.

V gene TRBV9 combines with J gene TRBJ1-2, with 10 positions matching TRBD1. V was pared by 7 bases and J by 2 bases, with 11 bases of the junction left unmatched. The germline V gene has CDR1 SGDLS and CDR2 YYNGEE. This CDR3 has 16 amino acids. The CDR3 DNA sequence: TGTGCCAGCGGCAAAGGGGGGACAGGGGAAAACTATGGCTACACCTTC. Amino acids: CASGKGGTGENYGYTF.

This clone appeared once. V is TRBV5-5 and J is TRBJ1-5, with TRBD1 identical over 8 bases. The trim removed 0 bases at V and 1 base at J, leaving 9 bases unmatched. Germline loops: CDR1 SGHKS, CDR2 YYEKEE (reference sequence). This CDR3 region has 18 residues. The CDR3 nucleotides read TGTGCCAGCAGCTTGGGCCGGGCAGGGGGCGGGAGCAATCAGCCCCAGCATTTT. Residues: CASSLGRAGGGSNQPQHF.

A single count supports this clone. The V call is TRBV5-1, the J call TRBJ2-7, with D possibly matching TRBD2 (5 bases). CDR1 is SGHRS, CDR2 YFSETQ, per germline. This CDR3 region has 11 residues. V lost 7 bases, J lost 2 bases, and 7 bases lay in between. The chain's CDR3 is CASRDTYEQYF. The CDR3 coding sequence is TGCGCCAGCCGGGATACCTACGAGCAGTACTTC.

This clone was seen just once. The chain uses TRBV7-9 and TRBJ2-3; D is ambiguous. This CDR3 spans 17 amino acids. V gave up 1 base and J gave up 4 bases, with 18 bases separating them. Per germline, CDR1 SEHNR and CDR2 FQNEAQ (reference sequence). CDR3 region: CASSLVPSPRWPDTQYF. In DNA form, the CDR3 reads TGTGCCAGCAGCTTAGTTCCGAGCCCGCGGTGGCCAGATACGCAGTATTTT. Complete variable domain (other parts from reference TRBV7-9 and TRBJ2-3): DTGVSQNPRHKITKRGQNVTFRCDPISEHNRLYWYRQTLGQGPEFLTYFQNEAQLEKSRLLSDRFSAERPKGSFSTLEIQRTEQGDSAMYLCASSLVPSPRWPDTQYFGPGTRLTVL.

The chain has TRBV6-5 and TRBJ1-5; D is undetermined. The length of the CDR3 is 13 residues. V dropped 6 bases and J dropped 4 bases, with 10 bases sitting between them. Germline CDR1 is MNHEY and CDR2 is SVGAGI. CDR3 region: CASRRRVNQPQHF. The DNA of the CDR3 is TGTGCCAGCAGGAGGCGCGTAAATCAGCCCCAGCATTTT.

V and J are TRBV6-5 and TRBJ2-3, with 8 bases that match TRBD2. This CDR3 region has 14 residues. Germline trimming cut 11 bases from V and 2 bases from J; bases unmatched to any gene: 9. CDR1 is MNHEY and CDR2 is SVGAGI in the germline V gene. The CDR3 is CACGGLAVTDTQYF. CDR3 DNA: TGTGCCTGCGGCGGACTAGCCGTCACAGATACGCAGTATTTT.

DNA for the CDR3: TGTGCCAGCACCCCGACAGGCGGTAGCAATCAGCCCCAGCATTTT. It codes for CASTPTGGSNQPQHF. V gene TRBV21-1 combines with J gene TRBJ1-5; TRBD1 reflects the table's D call only, with no check against the DNA. TRBV21-1 is noted as a pseudogene. This CDR3 contains 15 residues.

In DNA form, the CDR3 reads TGTGCCAGCAGTTATTTCGGCGGGAGCTACGAGCAGTACTTC. The encoded protein is CASSYFGGSYEQYF. The V and J genes are TRBV6-5 and TRBJ2-7; TRBD2 aligns across 7 bases. The CDR3 sequence is 14 residues long. V was pared by 3 bases and J by 3 bases, with 5 bases of the junction left unmatched. Germline values: CDR1 MNHEY, CDR2 SVGAGI.

In the case of this clone: The junction departs from the called germline gene at one end, perhaps through a read error. V gene TRBV15 combines with J gene TRBJ2-4; D perhaps matches TRBD1 (5 bases). This CDR3 region has 16 residues. Per germline, CDR1 LNHNV and CDR2 YYDKDF (reference sequence). The chain's CDR3 is CATSRDRAIAKNSQYF. CDR3 sequence (DNA): TGTGCCACCAGCAGAGACAGGGCAATAGCCAAAAACAGTCAGTACTTC.

This chain uses TRBV7-2 with TRBJ1-5; unclear D gene. This CDR3 is built from 15 residues. V lost 1 base to trimming and J lost 7 bases, with 14 bases between them. Germline CDR1 reads SGHTA; CDR2 reads FQGNSA. The CDR3 is CASSLVAESGQPQHF. CDR3 nucleotide sequence: TGTGCCAGCAGCTTAGTGGCAGAGAGCGGGCAGCCCCAGCATTTT.

This chain connects TRBV10-3 to TRBJ2-3, with 10 positions matching TRBD2. This CDR3 is 15 amino acids long. The germline V gene encodes CDR1 ENHRY and CDR2 SYGVKD. Trimming at V came to 11 bases and at J to 7 bases, leaving 15 bases not matched to a gene. DNA for the CDR3: TGTGCCGCTGCGTCCGGGACTAGCGTTTCGAATACGCAGTATTTT. Translated, it gives CAAASGTSVSNTQYF.

The chain links TRBV5-6 to TRBJ2-1; the match to TRBD1 covers 7 bases. V dropped 1 base and J dropped 10; count of bases not matched to a gene: 8. Germline V gives CDR1 SGHDT, CDR2 YYEEEE. The CDR3 loop spans 14 amino acids. CDR3 coding DNA: TGTGCCAGCAGCTTGAGGGGGCTGACTGGAGAGCAGTTCTTC. Translated, it gives CASSLRGLTGEQFF.

V usage is TRBV4-2 and J usage is TRBJ2-7; TRBD2 aligns across 12 bases. V lost 4 bases and J lost 3; bases outside the gene matches: 4. Germline lookup yields CDR1 LGHNA and CDR2 YNFKEQ. The CDR3 loop spans 15 amino acids. Here the CDR3 reads CASSPRLAGVYEQYF. The DNA of the CDR3 is TGTGCCAGCAGCCCACGACTAGCGGGAGTCTACGAGCAGTACTTC.

The J gene is TRBJ1-1, the V gene TRBV2; TRBD1 matches 9 bases. The CDR3 length is 13 residues. V was pared by 4 bases and J by 4 bases, with 1 base of the junction left unmatched. CDR1 is SNHLY and CDR2 is FYNNEI in the germline V gene. The CDR3 protein is CASSGQGVTEAFF. CDR3 DNA: TGTGCCAGCAGTGGACAGGGGGTCACTGAAGCTTTCTTT.

The chain's CDR3 is CAWSPGLAGAGDTQYF. Written as DNA, the CDR3 is TGTGCCTGGAGTCCAGGACTAGCGGGAGCAGGAGATACGCAGTATTTT. The chain recombines TRBV30 with TRBJ2-3; 13 nucleotides agree with TRBD2. Trimming removed 2 bases from V and 5 bases from J; junction bases left unmatched: 7. Germline V gene data show CDR1 as GTSNPN and CDR2 as SVGIG (reference sequence). This CDR3 region has 16 residues.

About this clone: A single base is all that separates this from a far larger clone, so a read error is likely. The same CDR3 is also encoded by other DNA sequences in this sample. J is TRBJ2-3 and V is TRBV2; a possible D gene is TRBD2 (6 bases). The germline V gene has CDR1 SNHLY and CDR2 FYNNEI. The germline V and J ends were trimmed by 7 bases and 8 bases, with 19 bases remaining between them. This CDR3 spans 14 amino acids. The CDR3, as DNA: TGTGCCAGCAAGGGTAACTACCCCGGGGGTACGCAGTATTTT. This codes for CASKGNYPGGTQYF.

The chain links TRBV18 to TRBJ2-2, with D perhaps matching TRBD2 (6 bases). V dropped 0 bases and J dropped 4 bases, with 12 bases sitting between them. Germline V gives CDR1 KGHSH, CDR2 LQKENI. The CDR3 is 16 amino acids. CDR3 coding DNA: TGTGCCAGCTCACCACCGGAACGGGGGAGCACCGGGGAGCTGTTTTTT. Protein sequence: CASSPPERGSTGELFF.

The V gene is TRBV9, the J gene TRBJ2-1; 8 positions agree with TRBD2. This CDR3 region has 15 residues. With V trimmed by 5 bases and J by 8 bases, 12 bases remained unmatched. Per the germline V gene, CDR1 is SGDLS and CDR2 is YYNGEE. DNA of the CDR3: TGTGCCAGCAGTGACCCCGGGACTAGTCTCGATGAGCAGTTCTTC. Amino acid sequence: CASSDPGTSLDEQFF.

The chain links TRBV19 to TRBJ1-3, with D unresolved. The CDR3 totals 17 residues. Germline V lookup: CDR1 LNHDA, CDR2 SQIVND (reference sequence). V lost 4 bases, J lost 3 bases, and 19 bases lay in between. The CDR3 DNA follows: TGTGCCAGTAGTACCGGTACCGTAGGAGGGATTGGAAACACCATATATTTT. Protein: CASSTGTVGGIGNTIYF.

This rearrangement joins TRBV27 to TRBJ2-1, with 7 bases fitting TRBD1. The CDR3 extends over 16 amino acids. From germline, CDR1 is MNHEY and CDR2 SMNVEV (reference sequence). V dropped 5 bases and J dropped 6; count of bases not matched to a gene: 13. CDR3 protein: CASSPKDRIDLNEQFF. Written as DNA, the CDR3 is TGTGCCAGCAGTCCCAAGGACAGGATAGACCTCAATGAGCAGTTCTTC.

This clone was seen just once. The rearrangement links TRBV19 to TRBJ2-1, with TRBD2 matching over 10 bases. The germline CDR1 and CDR2 sequences are LNHDA and SQIVND (reference sequence). Losses at the gene ends were 3 bases for V and 7 bases for J; bases not matched to a gene: 9. This CDR3 region has 16 residues. The CDR3 reads CASSMWLAGVQNEQFF. In DNA, the CDR3 is TGTGCCAGTAGTATGTGGCTAGCGGGAGTTCAAAATGAGCAGTTCTTC.